The next 30 T cell receptor beta chains were all read from a single sample in a study of blood T cell repertoires in COVID-19. TCRdb's table, derived via immunoSEQ multiplex PCR, lists solely in-frame clones and lacks some. The repertoire holds approximately 9,700 clones, with 89% as singletons. Material for sequencing was peripheral blood. These receptors originate from a human donor in a cohort sampled during active COVID-19.

The chain recombines TRBV7-3 with TRBJ2-2, with TRBD2 as a possible D gene (5 bases). The V end lost 4 bases, the J end lost 6 bases, and 9 bases lay between the germline ends. From germline, CDR1 is SGHTA and CDR2 FQGTGA. The CDR3 runs to 13 residues. DNA for the CDR3: TGTGCCAGCAGCTCCCAGGAGGCCGGGGAGCTGTTTTTT. Translated, it gives CASSSQEAGELFF.

This clone showed up just a few times. In DNA, the CDR3 is TGTGCCAGCAGTTCCTCGACAGGGACCGTCTATGGCTACACCTTC. Its translation is CASSSSTGTVYGYTF. This chain joins TRBV6-5 and TRBJ1-2, with 7 positions matching TRBD1. Germline CDR1 reads MNHEY; CDR2 reads SVGAGI. The CDR3 spans 15 residues. V was clipped by 4 bases and J by 4 bases; unmatched bases: 9.

This clone was seen only once. The chain uses TRBV27 and TRBJ1-1; the D gene is possibly TRBD1 (5 bases). The germline CDR1 and CDR2 sequences are MNHEY and SMNVEV (reference sequence). The length of the CDR3 is 14 residues. V was clipped by 6 bases and J by 3 bases, with 14 bases between them. CDR3 sequence: CASSLVGGDTEAFF. Written as DNA, the CDR3 is TGTGCCAGCAGCCTCGTCGGGGGGGACACTGAAGCTTTCTTT.

The CDR3 sequence is CASSPVVGGNTGELFF. Written as DNA, the CDR3 is TGTGCCAGCTCACCCGTGGTAGGCGGGAACACCGGGGAGCTGTTTTTT. The chain has TRBV18 and TRBJ2-2, with unresolved D. From germline, CDR1 is KGHSH and CDR2 LQKENI. CDR3 length equals 16 residues. V was pared by 3 bases and J by 1 base, with 12 bases between.

The rearrangement joins TRBV23-1 to TRBJ1-5, with TRBD1 as a possible D gene (6 bases). TRBV23-1 carries the ORF label, with uncertain function. The CDR3 runs to 16 residues. Trimming shortened V by 3 bases and J by 5 bases, and 17 bases separated the two germline ends. The CDR3 here is CASSHHVQGSDQPQHF. The CDR3 DNA follows: TGCGCCAGCAGTCATCACGTACAGGGTTCAGATCAGCCCCAGCATTTT.

The chain is built from TRBV9 and TRBJ1-1, with D unclear. The germline CDR1 and CDR2 sequences are SGDLS and YYNGEE. The CDR3 runs to 14 residues. Trimming stripped 0 bases from V and 0 bases from J, with 6 bases between. CDR3 sequence reads: CASSVETLNTEAFF. The CDR3 DNA is TGTGCCAGCAGCGTAGAAACATTGAACACTGAAGCTTTCTTT.

V usage is TRBV2 and J usage is TRBJ2-7; D is possibly TRBD1 (7 bases). This CDR3 has 13 residues. V was pared by 4 bases and J by 2 bases, with 9 bases between. CDR1 is SNHLY and CDR2 is FYNNEI in the germline V gene. The chain's CDR3 is CASSGRGAYEQYF. The CDR3, as DNA: TGTGCCAGCAGTGGCAGGGGGGCCTACGAGCAGTACTTC.

This clone has only one observation. The same CDR3 is also encoded by other DNA sequences in this sample. The rearrangement uses TRBV12-3 or TRBV12-4 and TRBJ2-7; D unresolved. Between the trimmed V and J ends, which lost 2 bases and 1 base, there was a span of 6 bases. The CDR3 has 13 amino acids. CDR3 in DNA: TGTGCCAGCAGTTTATCTAGTTCCTACGAGCAGTACTTC. Protein: CASSLSSSYEQYF.

The genes are TRBV5-1 and TRBJ1-1, with D possibly being TRBD1 (6 bases). The CDR3 covers 14 residues. The V and J ends lost 3 bases and 1 base respectively, with 10 bases between them. Germline CDR1 and CDR2: SGHRS and YFSETQ. CDR3 loop: CASSSHRENTEAFF. In DNA form, the CDR3 reads TGCGCCAGCAGCTCGCACAGGGAGAACACTGAAGCTTTCTTT.

The gene calls are TRBV5-6 and TRBJ1-1; D remains unclear. Trimming took off 0 bases at V and 4 bases at J, with 13 bases between the two ends. The germline V gene has CDR1 SGHDT and CDR2 YYEEEE. The CDR3 sequence is 15 residues long. Here the CDR3 DNA reads TGTGCCAGCAGCTTGGGTTTCGGAGGGAGCACTGAAGCTTTCTTT. It specifies CASSLGFGGSTEAFF. Variable domain in full (rest from reference TRBV5-6 and TRBJ1-1): DAGVTQSPTHLIKTRGQQVTLRCSPKSGHDTVSWYQQALGQGPQFIFQYYEEEERQRGNFPDRFSGHQFPNYSSELNVNALLLGDSALYLCASSLGFGGSTEAFFGQGTRLTVV.

The V call is TRBV7-9, the J call TRBJ2-7, with 8 bases lining up with TRBD2. V shed 5 bases, J shed 6 bases, and the junction held 9 bases outside the gene matches. CDR3 size: 14 residues. The germline V gene has CDR1 SEHNR and CDR2 FQNEAQ (reference sequence). CDR3 bases: TGTGCCAGCAGCCCCCCGGCGGGGGGAGGCGAGCAGTACTTC. It is translated as CASSPPAGGGEQYF.

V is TRBV19 and J is TRBJ1-3; TRBD1 is a possible D gene (5 bases). The CDR3 has 19 residues. Germline V lookup: CDR1 LNHDA, CDR2 SQIVND (reference sequence). The germline V and J ends were trimmed by 3 bases and 0 bases, with 21 bases remaining between them. In DNA form, the CDR3 reads TGTGCCAGTAGTATGATCCTCGCACAGGTTTGGAGCTCTGGAAACACCATATATTTT. Translating it yields CASSMILAQVWSSGNTIYF.

This chain joins TRBV30 and TRBJ1-1; a weak D match, TRBD1 (5 bases). Germline lookup yields CDR1 GTSNPN and CDR2 SVGIG (reference sequence). The V end lost 1 base, the J end lost 2 bases, and 11 bases lay between the germline ends. The CDR3 totals 14 residues. The chain's CDR3 is CAWSGQLLNTEAFF. The DNA of the CDR3 is TGTGCCTGGAGTGGACAGTTGTTAAACACTGAAGCTTTCTTT. Drawing the rest from reference TRBV30 and TRBJ1-1, the complete variable domain is SQTIHQWPATLVQPVGSPLSLECTVEGTSNPNLYWYRQAAGRGLQLLFYSVGIGQISSEVPQNLSASRPQDRQFILSSKKLLLSDSGFYLCAWSGQLLNTEAFFGQGTRLTVV.

The chain joins TRBV12-3 or TRBV12-4 to TRBJ2-7; 7 positions match TRBD1. Trimming took 4 bases from V and 6 from J; bases not matched to a gene: 6. This CDR3 is 13 amino acids long. The CDR3 sequence: CASSWDSPGEQYF. The CDR3 nucleotides read TGTGCCAGCAGTTGGGACAGTCCGGGCGAGCAGTACTTC.

The J gene is TRBJ2-1, the V gene TRBV7-9; D remains ambiguous. V dropped 10 bases and J dropped 6 bases, with 16 bases sitting between them. The germline gives CDR1 SEHNR, CDR2 FQNEAQ (reference sequence). The CDR3 is 13 amino acids. The CDR3 reads CATLLLTGNEQFF. The CDR3 DNA sequence: TGTGCCACCCTCCTGCTAACGGGCAATGAGCAGTTCTTC.

This chain links TRBV9 with TRBJ1-6, with D possibly matching TRBD1 (6 bases). The CDR3 sequence is 14 residues long. V was trimmed by 4 bases and J by 4 bases, leaving 9 bases between them. Germline V gene sequence: CDR1 SGDLS, CDR2 YYNGEE. CDR3 sequence reads: CASSMTGYNSPLHF. As DNA, the CDR3 is TGTGCCAGCAGCATGACAGGTTATAATTCACCCCTCCACTTT. The full variable domain, in which reference TRBV9 and TRBJ1-6 provide the parts outside the CDR3, is DSGVTQTPKHLITATGQRVTLRCSPRSGDLSVYWYQQSLDQGLQFLIQYYNGEERAKGNILERFSAQQFPDLHSELNLSSLELGDSALYFCASSMTGYNSPLHFGNGTRLTVT.

The J gene is TRBJ2-5, the V gene TRBV19; 10 positions match TRBD1. The V and J ends lost 6 bases and 5 bases, in that order; junction bases with no gene match: 6. Germline V gives CDR1 LNHDA, CDR2 SQIVND (reference sequence). CDR3 length: 14 residues. The CDR3: CASSRQGARETQYF. CDR3 coding DNA: TGTGCCAGTAGCCGACAGGGGGCGAGGGAGACCCAGTACTTC.

The V call is TRBV2, the J call TRBJ2-7, with D perhaps TRBD1 (5 bases). CDR3 length equals 15 residues. V lost 2 bases, J lost 2 bases, and 13 bases lay in between. CDR1 and CDR2 from the germline V gene are SNHLY and FYNNEI. The CDR3 spells CASSERGNEPYEQYF. The CDR3 DNA is TGTGCCAGCAGTGAAAGGGGTAACGAACCCTACGAGCAGTACTTC.

The rearrangement joins TRBV5-1 to TRBJ2-7; 14 nucleotides align to TRBD2. CDR3 size: 16 residues. The J segment lost 2 bases and the V segment lost 3 bases, leaving 4 bases of the junction unmatched. Germline V gene lookup returns CDR1 SGHRS and CDR2 YFSETQ. The CDR3 loop reads CASSWGTSGGAYEQYF. CDR3 bases: TGCGCCAGCAGCTGGGGGACTAGCGGGGGTGCCTACGAGCAGTACTTC.

The sample holds a few counts of this clone. The V call is TRBV6-5, the J call TRBJ2-7, with unresolved D. V was cut by 4 bases and J by 3 bases, with 4 bases left in between. This CDR3 has 11 residues. The germline CDR1 and CDR2 sequences are MNHEY and SVGAGI. The chain's CDR3 is CASSSYYEQYF. The CDR3, as DNA: TGTGCCAGCAGTTCCTACTACGAGCAGTACTTC.

The V gene is TRBV5-1, the J gene TRBJ2-2, with D perhaps TRBD1 (6 bases). V was trimmed by 4 bases and J by 4 bases, leaving 11 bases between them. CDR3 length: 14 amino acids. The germline V gene has CDR1 SGHRS and CDR2 YFSETQ. In DNA form, the CDR3 reads TGCGCCAGCAGCACACAGGGTATCACCGGGGAGCTGTTTTTT. Translating it yields CASSTQGITGELFF.

This clone was recorded only once. V usage is TRBV25-1 and J usage is TRBJ1-1, with D possibly TRBD1 on 6 matching bases. Germline V gene lookup returns CDR1 MGHDK and CDR2 SYGVNS. Trimming shortened V by 6 bases and J by 4 bases, and 12 bases separated the two germline ends. The CDR3 has 13 residues. CDR3 DNA sequence: TGTGCCAGCAGCAAGGGGGTGGGCACTGAAGCTTTCTTT. This translates into CASSKGVGTEAFF.

The V gene is TRBV5-4, the J gene TRBJ2-3, with a possible D match to TRBD2 (5 bases). The V gene's germline CDR1 is SGHNT and CDR2 YYREEE (reference sequence). The CDR3 runs to 17 residues. V gave up 2 bases and J gave up 2 bases, with 18 bases separating them. The CDR3 reads CASSFGLSALTTDTQYF. The CDR3 DNA reads TGTGCCAGCAGCTTCGGACTGTCCGCGCTTACCACAGATACGCAGTATTTT.

CDR3 sequence reads: CASSELGTVDNEQFF. The CDR3 DNA sequence: TGTGCCAGCAGTGAACTAGGGACAGTAGACAATGAGCAGTTCTTC. This chain uses TRBV2 with TRBJ2-1; TRBD1 matches 7 bases. V trimming: 2 bases; J trimming: 5 bases; junction bases outside the gene matches: 6. The V gene's germline CDR1 is SNHLY and CDR2 FYNNEI. The CDR3 contains 15 residues.

V usage is TRBV18 and J usage is TRBJ2-7; TRBD2 matches at 8 bases. The germline V gene encodes CDR1 KGHSH and CDR2 LQKENI. V was clipped by 0 bases and J by 1 base; unmatched bases: 8. The CDR3 has 17 residues. CDR3 amino acids: CASSPPNLRGGSYEQYF. In DNA form, the CDR3 reads TGTGCCAGCTCACCACCAAACCTACGGGGGGGGTCCTACGAGCAGTACTTC.

The chain joins TRBV18 to TRBJ1-6; TRBD1 matches at 7 bases. CDR3 length equals 15 residues. Germline V lookup: CDR1 KGHSH, CDR2 LQKENI. V was clipped by 1 base and J by 6 bases; unmatched bases: 3. The CDR3 DNA reads as TGTGCCAGCTCACCACTGAGGGACAGTAATTCACCCCTCCACTTT. Translation gives CASSPLRDSNSPLHF.

The V and J genes are TRBV5-1 and TRBJ2-3, with 8 bases matching TRBD2. The CDR3 is 15 residues long. Germline assignment: CDR1 SGHRS and CDR2 YFSETQ. After removal of 7 bases from V and 2 bases from J, the junction contained 9 bases not matched to a gene. CDR3 sequence reads: CASSLRGGDTDTQYF. Here the CDR3 DNA reads TGCGCCAGCTCCCTCCGGGGGGGGGACACAGATACGCAGTATTTT.

J is TRBJ1-4 and V is TRBV29-1; maybe TRBD1 (6 bases). The CDR3 length is 14 residues. Germline V gives CDR1 SQVTM, CDR2 ANQGSEA. V shed 0 bases and J shed 4 bases, with 9 bases lying between them. The CDR3 DNA reads as TGCAGCGTTGAAGATGTGGACAGTAATGAAAAACTGTTTTTT. This encodes CSVEDVDSNEKLFF.

CDR3 nucleotides: TGTGCCAGCAGTGGGATACAGGGAAACACTGAAGCTTTCTTT. Translation: CASSGIQGNTEAFF. The J gene is TRBJ1-1, the V gene TRBV2; D is possibly TRBD1 (6 bases). Germline CDR1 reads SNHLY; CDR2 reads FYNNEI. V lost 4 bases to trimming and J lost 2 bases, with 11 bases between them. The CDR3 is 14 amino acids. The full variable domain, completed using reference TRBV2 and TRBJ1-1, is EPEVTQTPSHQVTQMGQEVILRCVPISNHLYFYWYRQILGQKVEFLVSFYNNEISEKSEIFDDQFSVERPDGSNFTLKIRSTKLEDSAMYFCASSGIQGNTEAFFGQGTRLTVV.

In the case of this clone: The sample holds other DNA sequences that translate to the same CDR3. The chain is built from TRBV7-2 and TRBJ2-7; D perhaps matches TRBD1 (6 bases). CDR1 is SGHTA and CDR2 is FQGNSA in the germline V gene. CDR3 length equals 15 residues. With 5 bases removed from V and 2 bases from J, the gap between germline ends came to 16 bases. CDR3 nucleotides: TGTGCCAGCAGCCCTCCGAACAGGGTCCCCTACGAGCAGTACTTC. Translating gives CASSPPNRVPYEQYF.